This TCR beta chain was documented in a study of CD8 T cells in ankylosing spondylitis. In the case of this clonotype: Its antigen remains unidentified.

Study-wide points: Disease-associated clones were reportedly significantly overrepresented in matched ankylosing spondylitis synovial fluid. Existing reports had already noted some motif variants in reactive arthritis synovial fluid and blood. Peripheral blood held disease-linked clones only at relatively low frequency, and these were CD8+. It appeared that ankylosing spondylitis blood was characterized by a TCR beta motif of fewer than 10 highly homologous variants.

The V gene lost 3 bases and the J gene lost 4 bases, with 9 bases spanning the gap. The CDR3 is 13 residues long. Germline V gives CDR1 MGHDK, CDR2 SYGVNS. With molecular barcodes, quantitative 5'-RACE was used to make the TCR beta libraries. TCRdb fed the 5' RACE reads into MiXCR, producing one record per CDR3 protein. This table holds about 460,000 distinct CDR3 sequences, 5.3% found once. The sequence derives from a male donor with ankylosing spondylitis. The chain recombines TRBV25-1 with TRBJ1-2; a weak D match, TRBD1 (5 bases). The specimen sequenced was blood, either unsorted or a sorted T cell fraction (not recorded which). The CDR3 loop reads CASSDGQIYGYTF. In DNA form, the CDR3 reads TGTGCCAGCAGTGATGGACAAATCTATGGCTACACCTTC.